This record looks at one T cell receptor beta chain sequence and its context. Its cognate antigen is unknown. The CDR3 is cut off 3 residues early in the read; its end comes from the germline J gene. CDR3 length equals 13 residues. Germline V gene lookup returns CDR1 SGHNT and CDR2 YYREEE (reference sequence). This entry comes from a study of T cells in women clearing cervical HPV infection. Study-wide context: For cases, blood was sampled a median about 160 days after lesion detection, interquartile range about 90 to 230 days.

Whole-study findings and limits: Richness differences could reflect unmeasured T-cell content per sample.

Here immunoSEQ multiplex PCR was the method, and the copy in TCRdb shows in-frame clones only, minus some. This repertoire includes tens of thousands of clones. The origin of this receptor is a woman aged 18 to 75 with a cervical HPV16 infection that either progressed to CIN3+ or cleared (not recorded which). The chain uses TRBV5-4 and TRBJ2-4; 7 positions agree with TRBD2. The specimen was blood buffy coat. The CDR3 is CASSSGSGGIQYF. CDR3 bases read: TGTGCCAGCAGCTCGGGTTCCGGGGGGATT.